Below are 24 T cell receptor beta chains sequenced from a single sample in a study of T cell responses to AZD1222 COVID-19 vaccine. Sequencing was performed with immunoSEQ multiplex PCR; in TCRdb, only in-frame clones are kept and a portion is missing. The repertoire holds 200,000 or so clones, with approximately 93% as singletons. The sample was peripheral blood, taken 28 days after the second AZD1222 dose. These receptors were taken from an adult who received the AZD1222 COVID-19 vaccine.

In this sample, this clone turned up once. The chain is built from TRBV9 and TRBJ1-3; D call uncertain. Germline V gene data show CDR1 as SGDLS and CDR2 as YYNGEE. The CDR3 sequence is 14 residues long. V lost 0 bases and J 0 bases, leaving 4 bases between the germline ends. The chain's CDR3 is CASSVGVSGNTIYF. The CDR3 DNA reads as TGTGCCAGCAGCGTAGGAGTCTCTGGAAACACCATATATTTT.

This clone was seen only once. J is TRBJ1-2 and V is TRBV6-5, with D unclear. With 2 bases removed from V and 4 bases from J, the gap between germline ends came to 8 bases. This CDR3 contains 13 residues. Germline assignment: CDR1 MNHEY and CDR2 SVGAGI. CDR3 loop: CASSYRAGYGYTF. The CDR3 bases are TGTGCCAGCAGTTACCGGGCAGGCTATGGCTACACCTTC.

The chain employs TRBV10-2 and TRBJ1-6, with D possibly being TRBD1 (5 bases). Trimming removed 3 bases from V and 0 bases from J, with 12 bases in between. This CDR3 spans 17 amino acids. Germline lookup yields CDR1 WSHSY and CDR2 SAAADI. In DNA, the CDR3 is TGCGCCAGCAGTGAATCGGGACTCTACTCCTATAATTCACCCCTCCACTTT. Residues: CASSESGLYSYNSPLHF.

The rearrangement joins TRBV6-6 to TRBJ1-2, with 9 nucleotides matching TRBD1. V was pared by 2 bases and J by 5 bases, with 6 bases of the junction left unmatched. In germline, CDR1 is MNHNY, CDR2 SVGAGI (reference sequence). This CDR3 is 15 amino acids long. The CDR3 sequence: CASSYEGQGGYGYTF. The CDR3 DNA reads TGTGCCAGCAGTTACGAGGGACAGGGAGGGTATGGCTACACCTTC.

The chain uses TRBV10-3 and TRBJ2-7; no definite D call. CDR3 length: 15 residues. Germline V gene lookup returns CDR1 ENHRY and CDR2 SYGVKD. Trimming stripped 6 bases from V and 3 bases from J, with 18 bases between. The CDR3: CAISPQELVGYEQYF. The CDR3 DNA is TGTGCCATCAGCCCGCAGGAATTGGTGGGCTACGAGCAGTACTTC.

Here the CDR3 reads CASSLLSASYEQYF. In nucleotides, the CDR3 is TGTGCCAGCAGCCTCCTGTCAGCCTCCTACGAGCAGTACTTC. This chain connects TRBV6-5 to TRBJ2-7; no clear D. From germline, CDR1 is MNHEY and CDR2 SVGAGI. The V gene lost 6 bases and the J gene lost 0 bases, with 12 bases spanning the gap. The CDR3 is 14 amino acids.

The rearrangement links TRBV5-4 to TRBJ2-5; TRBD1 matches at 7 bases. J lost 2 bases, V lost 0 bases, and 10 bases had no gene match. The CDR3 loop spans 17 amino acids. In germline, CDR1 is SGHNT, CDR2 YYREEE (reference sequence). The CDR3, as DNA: TGTGCCAGCAGCTTGGTTGGAAAGGGGGCCTTACAAGAGACCCAGTACTTC. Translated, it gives CASSLVGKGALQETQYF.

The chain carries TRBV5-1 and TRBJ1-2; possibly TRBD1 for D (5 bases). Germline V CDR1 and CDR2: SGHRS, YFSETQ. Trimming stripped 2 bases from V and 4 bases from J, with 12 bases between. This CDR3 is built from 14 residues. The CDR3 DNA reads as TGCGCCAGCAGCTTACCGGGACCCAGCTATGGCTACACCTTC. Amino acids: CASSLPGPSYGYTF.

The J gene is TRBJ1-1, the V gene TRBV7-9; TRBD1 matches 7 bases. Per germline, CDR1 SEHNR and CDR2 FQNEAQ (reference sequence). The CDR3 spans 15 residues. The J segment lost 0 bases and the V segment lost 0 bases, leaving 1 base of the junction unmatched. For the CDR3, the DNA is TGTGCCAGCAGCTTAGCGCAGGGGGTGAACACTGAAGCTTTCTTT. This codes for CASSLAQGVNTEAFF.

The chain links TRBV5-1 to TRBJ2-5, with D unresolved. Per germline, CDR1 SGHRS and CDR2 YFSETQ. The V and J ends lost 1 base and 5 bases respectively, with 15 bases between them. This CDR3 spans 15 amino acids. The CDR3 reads CASSLTAPVGETQYF. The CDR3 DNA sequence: TGCGCCAGCAGCTTGACGGCCCCGGTGGGGGAGACCCAGTACTTC. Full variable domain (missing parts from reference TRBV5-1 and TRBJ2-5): KAGVTQTPRYLIKTRGQQVTLSCSPISGHRSVSWYQQTPGQGLQFLFEYFSETQRNKGNFPGRFSGRQFSNSRSEMNVSTLELGDSALYLCASSLTAPVGETQYFGPGTRLLVL.

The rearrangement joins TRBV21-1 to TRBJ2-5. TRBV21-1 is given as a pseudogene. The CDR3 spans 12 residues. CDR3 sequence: CASSKGVETQYF. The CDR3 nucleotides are TGTGCCAGCAGCAAAGGGGTGGAGACCCAGTACTTC.

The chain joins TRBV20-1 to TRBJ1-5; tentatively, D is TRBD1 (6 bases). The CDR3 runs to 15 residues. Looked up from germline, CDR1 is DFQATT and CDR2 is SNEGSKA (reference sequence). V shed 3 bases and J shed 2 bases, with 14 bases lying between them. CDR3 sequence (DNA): TGCAGTGCTAGTACAGGGAATGGGGGCAATCAGCCCCAGCATTTT. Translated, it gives CSASTGNGGNQPQHF.

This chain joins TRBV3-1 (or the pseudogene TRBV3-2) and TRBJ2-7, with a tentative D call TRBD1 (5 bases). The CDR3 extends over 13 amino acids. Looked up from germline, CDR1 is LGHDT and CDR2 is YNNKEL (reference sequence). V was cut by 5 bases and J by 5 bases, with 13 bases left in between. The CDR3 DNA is TGTGCCAGCAGCTTGACAGCGCCCCACGAGCAGTACTTC. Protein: CASSLTAPHEQYF.

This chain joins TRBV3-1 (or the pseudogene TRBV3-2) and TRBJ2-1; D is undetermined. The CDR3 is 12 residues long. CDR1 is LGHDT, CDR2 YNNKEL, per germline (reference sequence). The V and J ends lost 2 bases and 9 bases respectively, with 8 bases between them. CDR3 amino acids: CASSQHSFEQFF. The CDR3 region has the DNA TGTGCCAGCAGCCAACATAGCTTTGAGCAGTTCTTC.

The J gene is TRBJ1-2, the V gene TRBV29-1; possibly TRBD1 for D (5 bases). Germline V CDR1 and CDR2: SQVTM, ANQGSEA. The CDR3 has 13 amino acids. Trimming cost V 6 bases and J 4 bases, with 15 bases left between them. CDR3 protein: CSVGTSILYGYTF. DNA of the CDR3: TGCAGCGTCGGGACGTCGATCCTCTATGGCTACACCTTC.

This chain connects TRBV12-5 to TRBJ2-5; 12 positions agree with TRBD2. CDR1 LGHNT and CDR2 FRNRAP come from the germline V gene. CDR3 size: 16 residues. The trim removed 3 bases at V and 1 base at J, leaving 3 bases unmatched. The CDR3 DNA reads TGTGCTAGTGGTTTCCGACTAGCGGGGGCCCAAGAGACCCAGTACTTC. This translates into CASGFRLAGAQETQYF. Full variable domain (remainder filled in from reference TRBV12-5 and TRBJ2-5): DARVTQTPRHKVTEMGQEVTMRCQPILGHNTVFWYRQTMMQGLELLAYFRNRAPLDDSGMPKDRFSAEMPDATLATLKIQPSEPRDSAVYFCASGFRLAGAQETQYFGPGTRLLVL.

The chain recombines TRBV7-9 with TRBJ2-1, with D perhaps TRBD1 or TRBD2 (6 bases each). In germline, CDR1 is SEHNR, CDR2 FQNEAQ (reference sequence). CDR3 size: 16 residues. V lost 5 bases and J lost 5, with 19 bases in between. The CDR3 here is CASSRLRGQGNNEQFF. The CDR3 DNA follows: TGTGCCAGCAGCCGCCTCCGGGGGCAAGGGAACAATGAGCAGTTCTTC.

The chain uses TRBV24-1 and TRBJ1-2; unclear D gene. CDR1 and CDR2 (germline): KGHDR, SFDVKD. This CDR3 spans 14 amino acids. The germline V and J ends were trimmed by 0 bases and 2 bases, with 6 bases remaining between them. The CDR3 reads CATSDLGRNYGYTF. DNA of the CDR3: TGTGCCACCAGTGATTTGGGACGGAACTATGGCTACACCTTC.

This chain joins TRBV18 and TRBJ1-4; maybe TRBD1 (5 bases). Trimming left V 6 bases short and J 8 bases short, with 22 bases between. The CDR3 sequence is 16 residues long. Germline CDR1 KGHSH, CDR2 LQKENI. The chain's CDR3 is CASSQQPPGVLEKLFF. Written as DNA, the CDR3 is TGTGCCAGCTCTCAACAACCACCGGGGGTGCTCGAAAAACTGTTTTTT.

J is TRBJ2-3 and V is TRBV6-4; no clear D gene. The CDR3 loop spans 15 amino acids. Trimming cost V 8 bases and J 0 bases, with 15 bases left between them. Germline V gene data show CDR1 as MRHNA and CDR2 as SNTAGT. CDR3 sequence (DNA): TGTGCCAGCCCCGAGGCAATACCTAGCACAGATACGCAGTATTTT. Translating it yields CASPEAIPSTDTQYF.

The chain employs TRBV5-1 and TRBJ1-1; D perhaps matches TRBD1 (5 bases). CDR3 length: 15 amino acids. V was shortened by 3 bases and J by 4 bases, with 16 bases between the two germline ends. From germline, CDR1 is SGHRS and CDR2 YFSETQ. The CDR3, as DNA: TGCGCCAGCAGCTACCTCGGGGGGGTGAGCACTGAAGCTTTCTTT. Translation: CASSYLGGVSTEAFF. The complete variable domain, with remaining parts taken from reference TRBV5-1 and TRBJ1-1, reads KAGVTQTPRYLIKTRGQQVTLSCSPISGHRSVSWYQQTPGQGLQFLFEYFSETQRNKGNFPGRFSGRQFSNSRSEMNVSTLELGDSALYLCASSYLGGVSTEAFFGQGTRLTVV.

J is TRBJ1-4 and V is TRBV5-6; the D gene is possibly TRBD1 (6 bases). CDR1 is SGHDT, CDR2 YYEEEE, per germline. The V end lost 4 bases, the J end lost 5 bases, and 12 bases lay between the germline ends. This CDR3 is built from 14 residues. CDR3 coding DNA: TGTGCCAGCAGCCAGGGGACGTCAAATGAAAAACTGTTTTTT. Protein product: CASSQGTSNEKLFF.

CDR3 sequence (DNA): TGTGCCAGCAGCCGGGACGGGGGAGACACTGAAGCTTTCTTT. It is translated as CASSRDGGDTEAFF. The chain couples TRBV6-5 to TRBJ1-1; D may be TRBD1 (5 bases). CDR3 length equals 14 residues. The germline V gene has CDR1 MNHEY and CDR2 SVGAGI. V dropped 6 bases and J dropped 3 bases, with 14 bases sitting between them.

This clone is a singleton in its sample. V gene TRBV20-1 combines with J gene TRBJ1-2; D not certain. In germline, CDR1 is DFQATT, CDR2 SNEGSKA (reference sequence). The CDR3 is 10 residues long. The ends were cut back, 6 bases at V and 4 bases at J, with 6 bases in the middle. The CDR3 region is CSAASYGYTF. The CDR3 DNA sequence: TGCAGTGCCGCCAGCTATGGCTACACCTTC.